This T cell receptor beta chain was found in a study of cytomegalovirus exposure and HLA in healthy donors. Overall study context: HLA-typed donors were the source of roughly 85 million unique TCRs held in an early data release. General observations from the study: The likely origin of a cluster of highly shared sequence variants was a sequencing artifact. Reports described diagnosis of cytomegalovirus status by the classifier as highly specific and sensitive.

Trimming pared 8 bases from V and 3 bases from J, leaving 17 bases between. This CDR3 region has 14 residues. The V gene's germline CDR1 is SNHLY and CDR2 FYNNEI. This clone was counted between two and nine times. Its antigen is still unknown. Primers for the PCR totalled 60 Vbeta and 13 Jbeta. Assay used: immunoSEQ multiplex PCR; TCRdb lists only in-frame clones, some missing. The sample holds about 130,000 clones; more than 60% are singletons and the top ten take around 1.8%. Sequenced sample: PBMCs. The receptor comes from a woman aged 40 to 49 in good health and CMV-seronegative. The V call is TRBV2, the J call TRBJ2-7; TRBD1 might be the D (5 bases). CDR3 nucleotides: TGTGCCAGCGAAGACTTGGACAATAACTACGAGCAGTACTTC. Residues: CASEDLDNNYEQYF.